What follows are 5 T cell receptor beta chains derived from one specimen sequenced in a study of T cells in Graves' hyperthyroidism and ophthalmopathy. The source material, RNA transcripts, was used to amplify TCR beta CDR3 regions. Initially, a first-round RT-PCR of the TCR CDR3 employed the HTBI primer set. One entry per CDR3 protein, called by TCRdb with MiXCR from the multiplex PCR reads. This sample yields around 600,000 distinct CDR3 sequences, of which 15% to 18% are seen a single time; under 8% belongs to the top ten. Source material: blood. Receptor source: a woman aged 25 to 39 with Graves' hyperthyroidism.

This clonotype was observed many times. The chain links TRBV7-9 to TRBJ2-3, with 14 positions matching TRBD2. The germline V gene encodes CDR1 SEHNR and CDR2 FQNEAQ (reference sequence). The CDR3 totals 19 residues. The V segment lost 5 bases and the J segment 0 bases; nucleotides outside the gene matches: 10. CDR3 sequence reads: CASSVVLTSGRGSTDTQYF. For the CDR3, the DNA is TGTGCCAGCAGCGTGGTTCTGACTAGCGGGAGGGGGAGCACAGATACGCAGTATTTT.

The chain joins TRBV5-1 to TRBJ1-6; D unresolved. Germline V CDR1 and CDR2: SGHRS, YFSETQ. Trimming shortened V by 0 bases and J by 9 bases, and 16 bases separated the two germline ends. The CDR3 runs to 16 residues. CDR3 protein: CASSLEAGWGFSPLHF. The CDR3 DNA sequence: TGCGCCAGCAGCTTGGAGGCAGGCTGGGGTTTTTCACCCCTCCACTTT. Based on the CDR3 plus reference TRBV5-1 and TRBJ1-6, the full variable domain is KAGVTQTPRYLIKTRGQQVTLSCSPISGHRSVSWYQQTPGQGLQFLFEYFSETQRNKGNFPGRFSGRQFSNSRSEMNVSTLELGDSALYLCASSLEAGWGFSPLHFGNGTRLTVT.

This clonotype was seen many times. This chain joins TRBV4-2 and TRBJ1-2; D may be TRBD1 (5 bases). Per the germline V gene, CDR1 is LGHNA and CDR2 is YNFKEQ. Trimming left V 3 bases short and J 3 bases short, with 17 bases between. The CDR3 loop spans 16 amino acids. The CDR3 region is CASSHEGQSGDYGYTF. CDR3 DNA: TGTGCCAGCAGCCATGAGGGGCAAAGTGGGGACTATGGCTACACCTTC.

A few counts support this clonotype. J is TRBJ2-2 and V is TRBV27; TRBD2 agrees at 9 bases. Germline V gene data show CDR1 as MNHEY and CDR2 as SMNVEV (reference sequence). V lost 6 bases, J lost 5 bases, and 13 bases stayed unmatched. This CDR3 comprises 17 residues. The CDR3 loop is CASSGWGLAGWTGELFF. The DNA for the CDR3 is TGTGCCAGCAGCGGGTGGGGGCTAGCGGGATGGACCGGGGAGCTGTTTTTT.

This clonotype appeared many times. The CDR3 protein is CASTWGQNTGELFF. The CDR3 region has the DNA TGTGCCAGCACATGGGGACAGAACACCGGGGAGCTGTTTTTT. V usage is TRBV28 and J usage is TRBJ2-2, with TRBD1 as a possible D gene (6 bases). The CDR3 length is 14 residues. Looked up from germline, CDR1 is MDHEN and CDR2 is SYDVKM. Trimming left V 7 bases short and J 1 base short, with 10 bases between.